This is a list of T cell receptor beta chains from one sample in a study of Graves' ophthalmopathy and Graves' hyperthyroidism. In TCRdb, the multiplex PCR reads were re-called with MiXCR into one record per CDR3 protein. This table has around 1,200,000 distinct CDR3 sequences, less than 45% appearing once. Sequenced material: peripheral blood or thyroid tissue (not recorded which). Receptors originate from an adult man with Graves' hyperthyroidism. The CDR3 runs from the conserved cysteine through the conserved F or W. D genes are given only for firm matches. Some rows mark clone size as missing; the rest say once, few, many or name a class of expanded clone.

V	D	J	length	size	DNA	CDR3
TRBV2	NA	TRBJ1-2	14	NA	TGTGCCAGATTAGCCGTATCGCCGAACTATGGCTACACCTTC	CARLAVSPNYGYTF
TRBV10-3	NA	TRBJ2-7	14	NA	TGTGCCATCAGTGAGTCATGGCAGGGTTACGAGCAGTACTTC	CAISESWQGYEQYF
TRBV7-6	NA	TRBJ1-2	14	NA	TGTGCCAGCTCACTGGGGAGCGTTATCTATGGCTACACCTTC	CASSLGSVIYGYTF
TRBV25-1	TRBD2	TRBJ2-7	18	NA	TGTGCCAGCAGTGCTAGAGCCCTCGATAGCGGGAGCTCCTACGAGCAGTACTTC	CASSARALDSGSSYEQYF
TRBV29-1	NA	TRBJ2-7	14	once	TGCAGCTCCCTGGGAGGGGGCAACACCAACGAGCAGTACTTC	CSSLGGGNTNEQYF
TRBV7-4	NA	TRBJ2-7	16	many	TGTGCCAGCAGCTTATCGGGGACGTGCAGCTCCTACGAGCAGTACTTC	CASSLSGTCSSYEQYF
TRBV12-3/TRBV12-4	NA	TRBJ1-1	14	few	TGTGCCAGCAGTTACGCGACAGTGAACACTGAAGCTTTCTTT	CASSYATVNTEAFF
TRBV12-3/TRBV12-4	TRBD2	TRBJ2-7	14	few	TGTGCCAGCAGTTTTAGGCGGGAGTTGTACGAGCAGTACTTC	CASSFRRELYEQYF
TRBV5-8	NA	TRBJ1-2	13	many	TGTGCCAGCAGCGACCTGCACAGAAGCGGCTACACCTTC	CASSDLHRSGYTF
TRBV6-6	NA	TRBJ1-5	13	many	TGTGCCAGCAGCTCGGAGCGCAATCAGCCCCAGCATTTT	CASSSERNQPQHF
TRBV6-1	NA	TRBJ1-5	16	many	TGTGCCAGCAGTGAAGTACAGATGGGCGGCAATCAGCCCCAGCATTTT	CASSEVQMGGNQPQHF
TRBV2	TRBD1	TRBJ1-1	17	many	TGTGCCAGCAGGCCGTCCGGGACAGGGGTTATATATACTGAAGCTTTCTTT	CASRPSGTGVIYTEAFF
TRBV20-1	NA	TRBJ2-5	14	many	TGCAGTGCCCCCACACCGGGGCGTCAAGAGACCCAGTACTTC	CSAPTPGRQETQYF
TRBV19	TRBD1	TRBJ2-7	14	many	TGTGCCAGTAGTATAGCACAGGGGGCCTACGAGCAGTACTTC	CASSIAQGAYEQYF
TRBV7-2	NA	TRBJ2-7	16	few	TGTGCCAGCAGCTTAATTCCGTGGGGGTCAGACTACGAGCAGTACTTC	CASSLIPWGSDYEQYF
TRBV11-2	NA	TRBJ1-4	16	NA	TGTGCCAGCAGCTCGACTGACCTCCTCAGAACGGTAAAACTGTTTTTT	CASSSTDLLRTVKLFF
TRBV7-6	NA	TRBJ1-4	18	few	TGTGCCAGCAGCTTATTGAGTTACTTAGGGGGAACTAATGAAAAACTGTTTTTT	CASSLLSYLGGTNEKLFF
TRBV6-5	NA	TRBJ1-1	14	NA	TGTGCCAGCAGAGAGACAGAACCCAACACTGAAGCTTTCTTT	CASRETEPNTEAFF
TRBV7-9	NA	TRBJ2-6	15	many	TGTGCCAGCAGCTCCTGGATAGGGGGGGCCAACGTCCTGACTTTC	CASSSWIGGANVLTF
TRBV9	NA	TRBJ2-7	13	many	TGTGCCAGCAGCGTAGAGGCCAGGGCCGAGCAGTACTTC	CASSVEARAEQYF
TRBV7-2	NA	TRBJ2-7	17	few	TGTGCCAGCAGCTTAGCTAAGTCAGTCGTCTTCTCCTACGAGCAGTACTTC	CASSLAKSVVFSYEQYF
TRBV29-1	NA	TRBJ1-1	14	many	TGCAGCGTTGAACCTTGGACAAGAAACACTGAAGCTTTCTTT	CSVEPWTRNTEAFF
TRBV10-3	TRBD1	TRBJ2-7	12	NA	TGTGCCAGCAGTTTATCAGGGGGCCGCACTTACTTC	CASSLSGGRTYF
TRBV19	NA	TRBJ2-7	11	many	TGTGCCAGTAGTCCCGGTTCTGTGCAGTACTTC	CASSPGSVQYF
TRBV10-3	TRBD1	TRBJ2-7	14	many	TGTGCCATCAGCAGACAGGGAAATCGCCACGAGCAGTACTTC	CAISRQGNRHEQYF
TRBV5-1	TRBD2	TRBJ2-7	15	NA	TGCGCCAGCAGCTTGGAGAGCGGGGGGTTCTACGAGCAGTACTTC	CASSLESGGFYEQYF
TRBV11-2	TRBD1	TRBJ2-7	15	NA	TGTGCCAGCAGCTTTACCCGGGACAGGGTCGGCGAGCAGTACTTC	CASSFTRDRVGEQYF
TRBV6-6	NA	TRBJ1-2	15	NA	TGTGCCAGCAGTTACGGTATGGGGATAAGCTATGGCTACACCTTC	CASSYGMGISYGYTF
TRBV13	TRBD1	TRBJ1-1	15	NA	TGTGCCAGCAGCCTTGGGACAGGGGGCTTCACTGAAGCTTTCTTT	CASSLGTGGFTEAFF